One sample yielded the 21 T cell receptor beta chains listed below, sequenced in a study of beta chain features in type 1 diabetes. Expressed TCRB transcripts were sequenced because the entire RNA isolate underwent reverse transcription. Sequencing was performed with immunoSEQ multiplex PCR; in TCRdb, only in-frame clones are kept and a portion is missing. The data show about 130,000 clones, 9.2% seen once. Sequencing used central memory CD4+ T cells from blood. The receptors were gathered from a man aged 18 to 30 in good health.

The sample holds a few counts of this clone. Here the CDR3 DNA reads TGTGCCAGCAGCCCGACTAGCGGGGGGTACAATGAGCAGTTCTTC. Translating it yields CASSPTSGGYNEQFF. This chain joins TRBV11-2 and TRBJ2-1, with 13 positions matching TRBD2. This CDR3 contains 15 residues. The trim removed 5 bases at V and 4 bases at J, leaving 2 bases unmatched. Germline V gene data show CDR1 as SGHAT and CDR2 as FQNNGV.

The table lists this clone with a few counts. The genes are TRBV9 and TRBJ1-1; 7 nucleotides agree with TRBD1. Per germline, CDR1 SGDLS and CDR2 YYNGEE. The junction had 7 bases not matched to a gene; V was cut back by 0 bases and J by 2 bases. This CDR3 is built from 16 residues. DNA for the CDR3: TGTGCCAGCAGCGTAGAGAGGGACAGACTCAACACTGAAGCTTTCTTT. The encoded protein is CASSVERDRLNTEAFF.

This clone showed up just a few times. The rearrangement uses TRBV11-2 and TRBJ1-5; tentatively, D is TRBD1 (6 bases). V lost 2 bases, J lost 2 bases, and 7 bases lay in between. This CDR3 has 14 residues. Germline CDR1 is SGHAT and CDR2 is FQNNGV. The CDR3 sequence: CASSLNRGNQPQHF. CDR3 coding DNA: TGTGCCAGCAGCTTAAACAGGGGCAATCAGCCCCAGCATTTT.

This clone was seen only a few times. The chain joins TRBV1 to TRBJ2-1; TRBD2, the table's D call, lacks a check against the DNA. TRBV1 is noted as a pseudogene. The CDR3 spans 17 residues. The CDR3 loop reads CTSSLGSGGISYNEQFF. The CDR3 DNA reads TGCACCAGCAGCCTGGGTAGCGGGGGGATCTCCTACAATGAGCAGTTCTTC.

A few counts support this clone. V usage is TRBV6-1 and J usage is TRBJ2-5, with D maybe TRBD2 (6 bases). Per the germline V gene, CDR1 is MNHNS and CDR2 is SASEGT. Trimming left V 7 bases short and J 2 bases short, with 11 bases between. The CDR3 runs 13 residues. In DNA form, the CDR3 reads TGTGCCAGCATTCCGGGAGCACAAGAGACCCAGTACTTC. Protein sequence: CASIPGAQETQYF.

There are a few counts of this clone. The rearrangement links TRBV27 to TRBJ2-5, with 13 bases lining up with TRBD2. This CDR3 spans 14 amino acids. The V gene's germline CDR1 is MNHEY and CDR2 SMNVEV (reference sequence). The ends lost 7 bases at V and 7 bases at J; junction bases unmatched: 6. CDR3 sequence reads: CASTRTSGGGTQYF. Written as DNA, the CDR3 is TGTGCCAGCACCAGGACTAGCGGGGGTGGGACCCAGTACTTC.

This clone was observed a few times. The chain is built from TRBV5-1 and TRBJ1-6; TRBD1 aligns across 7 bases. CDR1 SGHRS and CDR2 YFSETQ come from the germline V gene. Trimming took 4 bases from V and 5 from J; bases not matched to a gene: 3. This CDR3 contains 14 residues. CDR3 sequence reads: CASSPGTDNSPLHF. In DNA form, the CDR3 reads TGCGCCAGCAGCCCCGGGACAGATAATTCACCCCTCCACTTT.

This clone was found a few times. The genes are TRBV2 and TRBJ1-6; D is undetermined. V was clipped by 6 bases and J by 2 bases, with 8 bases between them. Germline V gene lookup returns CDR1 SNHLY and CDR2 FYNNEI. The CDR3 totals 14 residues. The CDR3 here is CASRDRAYNSPLHF. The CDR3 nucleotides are TGTGCCAGCAGAGATCGAGCCTATAATTCACCCCTCCACTTT.

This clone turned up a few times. CDR3 DNA sequence: TGTGCCAGCAGTGCCAAGACAGGGACTCTCCAGCATTTT. Translated: CASSAKTGTLQHF. The chain is built from TRBV6-1 and TRBJ1-5; 7 bases line up with TRBD1. Germline V gene data show CDR1 as MNHNS and CDR2 as SASEGT. The CDR3 runs to 13 residues. Trimming at V came to 4 bases and at J to 12 bases, leaving 9 bases not matched to a gene.

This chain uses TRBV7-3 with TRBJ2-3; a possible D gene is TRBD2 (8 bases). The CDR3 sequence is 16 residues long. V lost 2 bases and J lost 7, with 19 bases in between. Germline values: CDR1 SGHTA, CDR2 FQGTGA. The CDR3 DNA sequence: TGTGCCAGCAGCTTAGGCGCTGCGGGGGGACAGAATACGCAGTATTTT. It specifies CASSLGAAGGQNTQYF.

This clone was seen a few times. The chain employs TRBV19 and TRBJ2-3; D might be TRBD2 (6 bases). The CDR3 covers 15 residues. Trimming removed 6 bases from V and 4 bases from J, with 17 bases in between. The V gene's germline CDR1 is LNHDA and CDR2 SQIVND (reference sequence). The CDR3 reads CASSRLGGGADTQYF. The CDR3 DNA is TGTGCCAGTAGCAGACTAGGAGGCGGCGCAGATACGCAGTATTTT.

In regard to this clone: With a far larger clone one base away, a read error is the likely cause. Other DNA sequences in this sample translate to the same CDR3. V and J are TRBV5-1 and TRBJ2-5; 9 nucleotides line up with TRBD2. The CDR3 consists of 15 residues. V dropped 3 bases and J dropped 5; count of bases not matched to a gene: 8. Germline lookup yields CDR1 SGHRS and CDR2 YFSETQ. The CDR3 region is CASSWAGGRQETQYF. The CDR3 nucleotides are TGCGCCAGCAGCTGGGCGGGGGGGCGGCAGGAGACCCAGTACTTC.

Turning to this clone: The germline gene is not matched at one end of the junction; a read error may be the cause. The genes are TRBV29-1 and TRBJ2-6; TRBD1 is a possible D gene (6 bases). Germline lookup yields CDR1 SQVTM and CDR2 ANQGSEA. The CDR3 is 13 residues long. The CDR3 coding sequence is TGCAGCTTCTCAGGGGCTGGGGCCAACGTCCTGGCTTTC. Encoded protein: CSFSGAGANVLAF.

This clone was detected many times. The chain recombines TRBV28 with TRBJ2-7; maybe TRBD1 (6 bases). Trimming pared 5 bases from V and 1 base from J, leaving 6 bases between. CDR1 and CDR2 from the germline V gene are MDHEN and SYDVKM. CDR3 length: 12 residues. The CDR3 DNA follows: TGTGCCAGCAGTGGACAGTCCTACGAGCAGTACTTC. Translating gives CASSGQSYEQYF.

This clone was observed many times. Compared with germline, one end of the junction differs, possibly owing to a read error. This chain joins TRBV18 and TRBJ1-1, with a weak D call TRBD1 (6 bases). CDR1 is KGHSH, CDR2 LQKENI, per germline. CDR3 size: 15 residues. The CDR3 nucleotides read TGTGCCAGCTCACCACCGTATTGGGACGGGACACTTAGGGGATTT. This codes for CASSPPYWDGTLRGF.

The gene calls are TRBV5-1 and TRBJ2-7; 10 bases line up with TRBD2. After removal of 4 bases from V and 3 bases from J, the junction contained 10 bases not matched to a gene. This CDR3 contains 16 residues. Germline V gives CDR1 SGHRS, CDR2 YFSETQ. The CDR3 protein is CASSPGSGGAGYEQYF. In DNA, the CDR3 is TGCGCCAGCAGCCCGGGAAGCGGGGGGGCCGGCTACGAGCAGTACTTC.

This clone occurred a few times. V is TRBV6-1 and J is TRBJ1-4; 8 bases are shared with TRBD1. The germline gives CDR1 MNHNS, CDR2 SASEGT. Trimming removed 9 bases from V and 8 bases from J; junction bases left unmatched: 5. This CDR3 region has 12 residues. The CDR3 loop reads CASQQGVEKLFF. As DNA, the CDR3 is TGTGCCAGTCAACAGGGGGTCGAAAAACTGTTTTTT.

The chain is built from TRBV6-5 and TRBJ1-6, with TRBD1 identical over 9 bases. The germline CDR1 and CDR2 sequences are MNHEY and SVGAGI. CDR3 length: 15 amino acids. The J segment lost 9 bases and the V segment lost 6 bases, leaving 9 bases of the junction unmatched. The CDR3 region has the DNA TGTGCCAGCAGCCCAACAGGGGGCGAGAGTTCACCCCTCCACTTT. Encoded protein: CASSPTGGESSPLHF.

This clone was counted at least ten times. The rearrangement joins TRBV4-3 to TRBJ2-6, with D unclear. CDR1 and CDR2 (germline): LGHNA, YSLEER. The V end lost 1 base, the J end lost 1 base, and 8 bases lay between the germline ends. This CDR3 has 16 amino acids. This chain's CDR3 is CASSQALASGANVLTF. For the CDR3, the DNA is TGCGCCAGCAGCCAAGCACTCGCTTCTGGGGCCAACGTCCTGACTTTC.

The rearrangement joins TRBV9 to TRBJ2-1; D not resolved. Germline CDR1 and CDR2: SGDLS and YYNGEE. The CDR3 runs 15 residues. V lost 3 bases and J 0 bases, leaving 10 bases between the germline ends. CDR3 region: CASSATANSYNEQFF. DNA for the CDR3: TGTGCCAGCAGCGCTACAGCCAACTCCTACAATGAGCAGTTCTTC.

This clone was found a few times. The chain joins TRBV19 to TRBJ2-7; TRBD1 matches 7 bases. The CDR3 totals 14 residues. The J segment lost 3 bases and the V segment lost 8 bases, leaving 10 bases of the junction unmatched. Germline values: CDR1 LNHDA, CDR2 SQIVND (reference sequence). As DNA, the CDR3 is TGTGCCAGTGCACAGGGGAATACGGGCTACGAGCAGTACTTC. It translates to CASAQGNTGYEQYF.